This T cell receptor beta chain was sequenced during a study of neurological immune-mediated disorders. General study results and limits: Across subjects, no CDR3 amino acid sequence appeared in expanded clones of more than one subject, a finding that suggested private repertoires in all groups.

Of note for this clonotype: As yet, its antigen is unknown.

Each CDR3 protein is one row after TCRdb ran MiXCR on the 5' RACE reads. The table includes about 38,000 distinct CDR3 sequences, approximately 10% detected once. This receptor was taken from a woman aged 25-40 years with HTLV-1-associated myelopathy (HAM/TSP). Sequencing was done on a sample of CD4+ T cells from blood.

CDR3 region: CSAHPNTDTQYF. The CDR3 region has the DNA TGCAGTGCCCATCCTAACACAGATACGCAGTATTTT. The chain combines TRBV20-1 with TRBJ2-3; no definite D call. The length of the CDR3 is 12 residues. V shed 6 bases and J shed 2 bases, with 9 bases lying between them. Germline CDR1 and CDR2: DFQATT and SNEGSKA (reference sequence).